This TCR beta chain comes out of a study of T cell clones after liver transplantation. As for the study in general: Blood was drawn pre-transplant, before withdrawal, and after full or failed withdrawal.

This CDR3 contains 15 residues. The germline V gene encodes CDR1 MNHNS and CDR2 SASEGT. V lost 11 bases and J 7 bases, leaving 24 bases between the germline ends. In the case of this clone: Its antigen is unidentified.

Broader study findings: Circulating graft-donor-reactive CD4 TCRbeta sequences fell significantly post-transplant in 5 of 8 subjects. Conclusions were preliminary, with small, heterogeneous patient groups.

Assay used: immunoSEQ multiplex PCR; TCRdb lists only in-frame clones, some missing. The sample has about 15,000 clones; 82% are singletons. The chain has TRBV6-1 and TRBJ2-1; D gene unclear. The starting material was CD8+ T cells from blood, obtained around 50 months after liver transplant. This clonotype originated in a human patient who received a liver transplant. Some T cells may be supplied by the graft donor. This chain's CDR3 is CAVKLDRYKMNEQFF. CDR3 nucleotide sequence: TGTGCCGTAAAATTAGACCGCTACAAGATGAATGAGCAGTTCTTC.